This T cell receptor (beta chain) was retrieved from a study of blood T cell repertoires in COVID-19. Study-wide background: Acute and convalescent COVID-19 specimens originated in the United States, Italy and Spain.

V shed 5 bases and J 0 bases; nucleotides not matched to a gene: 18. The CDR3 loop spans 20 amino acids. Germline CDR1 LGHNA, CDR2 YSLEER. Per the original data handling: Estimation of nucleated cell counts relied on the amplification of reference gene primers. The protocol was immunoSEQ multiplex PCR, while the TCRdb copy is restricted to in-frame clones and leaves out a portion. The V and J calls and clone size are taken from that table; D and trimming were inferred from the DNA. The sample lists 60,000 to 85,000 clones; more than 75% were seen once. This sequence originates from an elderly woman with active or convalescent COVID-19. Sequenced input: peripheral blood. This sequence joins TRBV4-3 and TRBJ2-1; 8 bases agree with TRBD2. The DNA for the CDR3 is TGCGCCAGCAGCGCGAGATGGGGCGGGGGGAGCCGATTCTCCTACAATGAGCAGTTCTTC. Protein sequence: CASSARWGGGSRFSYNEQFF.